Below, one TCR beta chain is given with its context. Its target is unknown. The source of the sample is a study of cytomegalovirus exposure and HLA in healthy donors. Study-level information: Within the Caucasian-associated ancestry cluster were 65% to 85% of the 300 to 450 genotyped donors.

This CDR3 comprises 16 residues. Germline loops: CDR1 SGHDT, CDR2 YYEEEE. The J segment lost 2 bases and the V segment lost 4 bases, leaving 5 bases of the junction unmatched. Both 60 Vbeta primers and 13 Jbeta primers went into the PCR. The method was immunoSEQ multiplex PCR; TCRdb's version includes in-frame clones alone and lacks a portion of them. The sample carries under 200,000 clones, around nine tenths recorded once. Whole-study results and caveats: In an earlier analysis, most TCR beta V segments were productive about 87% or about 30% of the time. The authors listed 164 TCR beta chains as cytomegalovirus-associated.

This rearrangement joins TRBV5-6 to TRBJ2-7; the match to TRBD2 covers 14 bases. This clonotype was sampled from a woman in her 30s in good health and CMV-seronegative. Material: PBMCs. Here the CDR3 reads CASSPGLAGATYEQYF. The CDR3 bases are TGTGCCAGCAGCCCGGGACTAGCGGGAGCGACCTACGAGCAGTACTTC. Full variable domain (missing parts from reference TRBV5-6 and TRBJ2-7): DAGVTQSPTHLIKTRGQQVTLRCSPKSGHDTVSWYQQALGQGPQFIFQYYEEEERQRGNFPDRFSGHQFPNYSSELNVNALLLGDSALYLCASSPGLAGATYEQYFGPGTRLTVT.